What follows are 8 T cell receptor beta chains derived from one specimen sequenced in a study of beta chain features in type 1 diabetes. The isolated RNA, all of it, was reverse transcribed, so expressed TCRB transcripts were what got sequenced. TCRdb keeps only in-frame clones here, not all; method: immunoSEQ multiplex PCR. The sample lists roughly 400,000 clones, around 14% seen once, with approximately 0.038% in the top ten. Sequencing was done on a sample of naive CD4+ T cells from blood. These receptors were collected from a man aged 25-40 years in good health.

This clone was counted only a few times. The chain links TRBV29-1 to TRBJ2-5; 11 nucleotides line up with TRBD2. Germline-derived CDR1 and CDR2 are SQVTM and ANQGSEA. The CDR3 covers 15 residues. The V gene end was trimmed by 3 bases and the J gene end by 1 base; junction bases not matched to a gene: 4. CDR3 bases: TGCAGCGTTGACTATAGCGGGAGGGCCCAAGAGACCCAGTACTTC. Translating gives CSVDYSGRAQETQYF.

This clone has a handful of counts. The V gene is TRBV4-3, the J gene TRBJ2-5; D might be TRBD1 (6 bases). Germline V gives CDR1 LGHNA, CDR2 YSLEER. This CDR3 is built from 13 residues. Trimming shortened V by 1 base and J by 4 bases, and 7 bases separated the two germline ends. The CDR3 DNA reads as TGCGCCAGCAGCCAAGGGGGGCTAGAGACCCAGTACTTC. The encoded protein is CASSQGGLETQYF.

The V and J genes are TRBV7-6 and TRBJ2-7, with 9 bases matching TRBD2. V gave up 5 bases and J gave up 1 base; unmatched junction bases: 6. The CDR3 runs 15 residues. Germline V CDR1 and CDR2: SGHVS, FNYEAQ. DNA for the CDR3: TGTGCCAGCAGCACAAATAGCGGGGGTTCCTACGAGCAGTACTTC. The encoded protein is CASSTNSGGSYEQYF.

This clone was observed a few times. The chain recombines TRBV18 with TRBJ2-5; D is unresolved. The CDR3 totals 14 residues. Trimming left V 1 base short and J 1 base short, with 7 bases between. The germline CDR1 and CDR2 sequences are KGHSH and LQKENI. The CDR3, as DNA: TGTGCCAGCTCACCACTGGGATTCCAAGAGACCCAGTACTTC. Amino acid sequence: CASSPLGFQETQYF.

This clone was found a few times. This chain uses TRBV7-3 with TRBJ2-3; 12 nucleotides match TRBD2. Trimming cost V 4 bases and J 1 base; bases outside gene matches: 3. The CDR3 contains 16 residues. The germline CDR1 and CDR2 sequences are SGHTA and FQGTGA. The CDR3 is CASSSTSGGRTDTQYF. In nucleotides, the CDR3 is TGTGCCAGCAGCTCGACTAGCGGGGGCCGCACAGATACGCAGTATTTT.

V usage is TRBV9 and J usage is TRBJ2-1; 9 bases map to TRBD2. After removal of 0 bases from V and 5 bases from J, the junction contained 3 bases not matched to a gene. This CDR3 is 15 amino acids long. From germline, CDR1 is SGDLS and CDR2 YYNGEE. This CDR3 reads CASSVVSSGDNEQFF. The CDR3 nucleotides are TGTGCCAGCAGCGTAGTTTCTAGCGGGGACAATGAGCAGTTCTTC.

DNA of the CDR3: TGTGCCAGCTCACCGGGACAGGCTTATGGCTACACCTTC. This encodes CASSPGQAYGYTF. The J gene is TRBJ1-2, the V gene TRBV18; 8 positions match TRBD1. Germline-derived CDR1 and CDR2 are KGHSH and LQKENI. This CDR3 contains 13 residues. V lost 3 bases and J lost 5; bases outside the gene matches: 2.

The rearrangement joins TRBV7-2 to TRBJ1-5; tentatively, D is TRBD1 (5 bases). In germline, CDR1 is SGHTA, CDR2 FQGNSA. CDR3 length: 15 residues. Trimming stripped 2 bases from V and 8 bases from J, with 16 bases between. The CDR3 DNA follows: TGTGCCAGCAGCTTAATGATATCGGAGGGGAAGCCCCAGCATTTT. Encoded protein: CASSLMISEGKPQHF.